The 16 T cell receptor beta chains reported below all come from one sample, sequenced in a study of T cells after yellow fever vaccination. TCRdb analysed the 5' RACE reads with MiXCR anew, one entry per CDR3 protein. The profile shows approximately 450,000 distinct CDR3 sequences, 18% of them singletons. The material sequenced was PBMCs, taken before the yellow fever booster vaccination. These receptors came from a man aged 18 to 29 who received the YFV17D yellow fever vaccine.

The V gene is TRBV6-1, the J gene TRBJ2-7, with D perhaps matching TRBD2 (6 bases). Trimming cost V 6 bases and J 6 bases, with 12 bases left between them. From germline, CDR1 is MNHNS and CDR2 SASEGT. This CDR3 region has 12 residues. The CDR3 sequence: CASSSAGSEQYF. The CDR3, as DNA: TGTGCCAGCAGCTCCGCCGGGAGCGAGCAGTACTTC.

This clonotype was counted only a few times. The rearrangement joins TRBV7-8 to TRBJ1-4, with D hard to call. Trimming cost V 4 bases and J 4 bases, with 7 bases left between them. The germline CDR1 and CDR2 sequences are SGHVS and FQNEAQ. The CDR3 extends over 13 amino acids. The CDR3 protein is CASSSALNEKLFF. In DNA form, the CDR3 reads TGTGCCAGCAGCTCAGCCCTTAATGAAAAACTGTTTTTT.

The sample holds a few counts of this clonotype. CDR3 amino acids: CSARTRVETQYF. The CDR3 bases are TGCAGTGCTAGAACTAGAGTAGAGACCCAGTACTTC. The gene calls are TRBV20-1 and TRBJ2-5; a possible D gene is TRBD2 (5 bases). Germline CDR1 and CDR2: DFQATT and SNEGSKA (reference sequence). The V gene lost 2 bases and the J gene lost 4 bases, with 8 bases spanning the gap. The CDR3 is 12 amino acids.

The V gene is TRBV6-5, the J gene TRBJ2-1; perhaps TRBD1 as D (5 bases). The V and J ends lost 6 bases and 3 bases respectively, with 6 bases between them. This CDR3 has 12 amino acids. Germline V lookup: CDR1 MNHEY, CDR2 SVGAGI. CDR3 in amino acids: CASRDNYNEQFF. CDR3 sequence (DNA): TGTGCCAGCAGGGACAACTACAATGAGCAGTTCTTC.

The V and J genes are TRBV6-1 and TRBJ2-5; TRBD2 matches at 13 bases. CDR3 length: 19 amino acids. The germline gives CDR1 MNHNS, CDR2 SASEGT. Losses at the gene ends were 2 bases for V and 2 bases for J; bases not matched to a gene: 11. As DNA, the CDR3 is TGTGCCAGCAGTGAATTCTCCTATGGGACTAGCGGGGAACAAGAGACCCAGTACTTC. This encodes CASSEFSYGTSGEQETQYF.

The chain has TRBV27 and TRBJ1-1, with D perhaps matching TRBD1 (5 bases). Germline CDR1 reads MNHEY; CDR2 reads SMNVEV (reference sequence). V was trimmed by 0 bases and J by 10 bases, leaving 12 bases between them. This CDR3 has 13 amino acids. CDR3 nucleotide sequence: TGTGCCAGCAGTTTATCGCGGGGGGATCGAGCTTTCTTT. Translating gives CASSLSRGDRAFF.

This chain joins TRBV10-3 and TRBJ1-5, with 7 bases lining up with TRBD1. CDR3 length: 12 amino acids. The germline gives CDR1 ENHRY, CDR2 SYGVKD. V dropped 10 bases and J dropped 7; count of bases not matched to a gene: 7. CDR3 protein: CATGTALQPQHF. The CDR3 DNA reads as TGTGCCACCGGGACAGCGCTCCAGCCCCAGCATTTT.

The J gene is TRBJ1-6, the V gene TRBV5-4, with TRBD1 matching 7 bases. Trimming removed 4 bases from V and 7 bases from J; junction bases left unmatched: 2. CDR3 length equals 13 residues. Germline loops: CDR1 SGHNT, CDR2 YYREEE (reference sequence). CDR3: CASSRGQNSPLHF. In DNA form, the CDR3 reads TGTGCCAGCAGCCGGGGACAGAATTCACCCCTCCACTTT.

This chain uses TRBV4-3 with TRBJ1-6, with unresolved D. This CDR3 is built from 13 residues. V was pared by 0 bases and J by 9 bases, with 6 bases between. Germline CDR1 reads LGHNA; CDR2 reads YSLEER. CDR3 in amino acids: CASSQEPGSPLHF. The CDR3 nucleotides are TGCGCCAGCAGCCAAGAGCCGGGTTCACCCCTCCACTTT.

This clonotype was picked up a small number of times. V and J are TRBV6-1 and TRBJ2-3; D is unclear. Germline V CDR1 and CDR2: MNHNS, SASEGT. V was pared by 3 bases and J by 3 bases, with 13 bases between. The CDR3 is 15 residues long. The CDR3 reads CASSDNLIGTDTQYF. The CDR3 DNA sequence: TGTGCCAGCAGTGATAACCTAATTGGGACAGATACGCAGTATTTT.

This clonotype was found a few times. The chain joins TRBV6-1 to TRBJ1-4, with 8 bases that match TRBD1. The germline gives CDR1 MNHNS, CDR2 SASEGT. Unmatched junction bases numbered 6, after V lost 5 bases and J lost 7 bases. The CDR3 runs 14 residues. This chain's CDR3 is CASSPTGAAEKLFF. The CDR3 bases are TGTGCCAGCAGTCCGACAGGGGCGGCTGAAAAACTGTTTTTT.

This clonotype was picked up a small number of times. The chain has TRBV4-2 and TRBJ2-3; 11 bases align to TRBD2. Per the germline V gene, CDR1 is LGHNA and CDR2 is YNFKEQ. Trimming at V came to 4 bases and at J to 3 bases, leaving 21 bases not matched to a gene. The CDR3 length is 21 residues. The CDR3 protein is CASSPLTPRLAGGRGTDTQYF. DNA for the CDR3: TGTGCCAGCAGCCCACTCACCCCTCGGCTAGCGGGGGGTAGGGGGACAGATACGCAGTATTTT.

This rearrangement joins TRBV18 to TRBJ1-1; D is perhaps TRBD1 (6 bases). The CDR3 spans 16 residues. V was clipped by 2 bases and J by 1 base, with 14 bases between them. Germline V gene lookup returns CDR1 KGHSH and CDR2 LQKENI. The CDR3 nucleotides read TGTGCCAGCTCACCATCCAGACAGGTAACGAACACTGAAGCTTTCTTT. It codes for CASSPSRQVTNTEAFF. Full variable domain (outside the CDR3, taken from reference TRBV18 and TRBJ1-1): NAGVMQNPRHLVRRRGQEARLRCSPMKGHSHVYWYRQLPEEGLKFMVYLQKENIIDESGMPKERFSAEFPKEGPSILRIQQVVRGDSAAYFCASSPSRQVTNTEAFFGQGTRLTVV.

This clonotype turned up a few times. The rearrangement joins TRBV11-2 to TRBJ1-2; D gene uncertain. This CDR3 has 12 amino acids. Trimming cost V 3 bases and J 1 base, with 3 bases left between them. The germline gives CDR1 SGHAT, CDR2 FQNNGV. Written as DNA, the CDR3 is TGTGCCAGCAGCTTCGATAACTATGGCTACACCTTC. This codes for CASSFDNYGYTF. Based on the CDR3 plus reference TRBV11-2 and TRBJ1-2, the full variable domain is EAGVAQSPRYKIIEKRQSVAFWCNPISGHATLYWYQQILGQGPKLLIQFQNNGVVDDSQLPKDRFSAERLKGVDSTLKIQPAKLEDSAVYLCASSFDNYGYTFGSGTRLTVV.

This clonotype was seen a few times. This chain joins TRBV7-2 and TRBJ2-3, with D tentatively TRBD2 (6 bases). Germline assignment: CDR1 SGHTA and CDR2 FQGNSA. Trimming stripped 6 bases from V and 6 bases from J, with 19 bases between. The CDR3 consists of 15 residues. In DNA form, the CDR3 reads TGTGCCAGCAGAGCACTAGCCCGCCCGGCGGATACGCAGTATTTT. This encodes CASRALARPADTQYF.

In its sample, this clonotype was seen a few times. V is TRBV6-2 or TRBV6-3 and J is TRBJ1-1; perhaps TRBD1 as D (5 bases). The germline gives CDR1 MNHEY, CDR2 SVGEGT. There are 14 residues in the CDR3. The V gene lost 8 bases and the J gene lost 0 bases, with 13 bases spanning the gap. The chain's CDR3 is CASSRGLMNTEAFF. The CDR3 bases are TGTGCCAGCTCGCGGGGGTTAATGAACACTGAAGCTTTCTTT.